Shown below are 4 T cell receptor beta chains from a single sample sequenced in a study of human T cells and chemical hapten exposure. The library labeled individual cDNA molecules by adding unique molecular identifiers to them. From the reads, TCRdb called clonotypes with MiXCR, one entry per CDR3 protein. The repertoire holds around 720 distinct CDR3 sequences, 50% to 65% seen once, with 6.5% to 8.5% in the top ten. Treatment of the sample: therapeutic diphenylcyclopropenone sensitization with weekly scalp DPC. The sequences come from whole blood, collected before DPC sensitization or 2, 6, or about 24 weeks after (not recorded which). These receptors were obtained from an adult with alopecia areata. Some clones in this sample may be carry-over from other donors' samples. This table probably holds off-target reads from a library built for another chain.

The J gene is TRBJ2-1, the V gene TRBV20-1; no clear D. The CDR3 extends over 12 amino acids. Trimming left V 5 bases short and J 4 bases short, with 9 bases between. Looked up from germline, CDR1 is DFQATT and CDR2 is SNEGSKA (reference sequence). The chain's CDR3 is CSASFAYNEQFF. The CDR3, as DNA: TGCAGTGCTTCCTTTGCATACAATGAGCAGTTCTTC.

For the CDR3, the DNA is TGCAGTGCAGCTGACGGACACTATGGCTACACCTTC. As protein: CSAADGHYGYTF. The chain carries TRBV20-1 and TRBJ1-2; D uncertain. CDR1 and CDR2 from the germline V gene are DFQATT and SNEGSKA (reference sequence). Trimming cost V 6 bases and J 3 bases, with 11 bases left between them. The length of the CDR3 is 12 residues.

This clonotype was found a few times. The V call is TRBV6-2 or TRBV6-3, the J call TRBJ2-5, with 7 bases fitting TRBD2. Germline V gene sequence: CDR1 MNHEY, CDR2 SVGEGT. The CDR3 length is 13 residues. The ends lost 6 bases at V and 3 bases at J; junction bases unmatched: 4. The CDR3 loop is CASRLSGKETQYF. In nucleotides, the CDR3 is TGTGCCAGCAGACTCAGCGGGAAAGAGACCCAGTACTTC.

The genes are TRBV5-4 and TRBJ1-1, with TRBD1 matching 7 bases. This CDR3 is 14 amino acids long. The V gene end was trimmed by 4 bases and the J gene end by 0 bases; junction bases not matched to a gene: 3. Germline loops: CDR1 SGHNT, CDR2 YYREEE (reference sequence). CDR3 DNA: TGTGCCAGCAGCCTGACAGGGCTGAACACTGAAGCTTTCTTT. This translates into CASSLTGLNTEAFF.